This T cell receptor beta chain stems from a study of T-cell memory formation after mild COVID-19. Study-wide results and caveats: Later expanders leaned toward CD4+, whereas clones contracting from day 15 to 85 were balanced CD4/CD8. The second-wave clones peaking on day 37 were not confirmed as SARS-CoV-2-specific.

Germline V CDR1 and CDR2: ENHRY, SYGVKD. The CDR3 is 14 amino acids. Germline trimming cut 3 bases from V and 2 bases from J; bases unmatched to any gene: 3. A few counts support this clonotype. No antigen is known for it. TCRdb redid the calling of the 5' RACE reads with MiXCR, one entry per CDR3 protein. The sample comprises under 400,000 distinct CDR3 sequences, around a fifth of which are singletons, and approximately 12% rests with the top ten. This rearrangement joins TRBV10-3 to TRBJ1-2, with TRBD1 matching over 7 bases. Sequenced input: PBMCs or a T cell subset sorted from them (not recorded which). The sequence was obtained from an adult woman who had mild COVID-19 (a few samples of this study predate the infection). Cell type and time point are not known. The CDR3 loop reads CAISEGGRNYGYTF. DNA of the CDR3: TGTGCCATCAGTGAAGGGGGCAGGAACTATGGCTACACCTTC.